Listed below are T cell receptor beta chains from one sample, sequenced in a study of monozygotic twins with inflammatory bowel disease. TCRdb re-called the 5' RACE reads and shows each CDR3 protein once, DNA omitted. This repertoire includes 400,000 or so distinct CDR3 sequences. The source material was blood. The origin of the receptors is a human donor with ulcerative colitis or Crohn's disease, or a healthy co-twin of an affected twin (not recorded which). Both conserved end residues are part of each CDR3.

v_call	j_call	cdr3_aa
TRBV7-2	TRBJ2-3	CASSRGRNSDTQYF
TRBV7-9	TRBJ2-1	CASCPPGFSYNEQFF
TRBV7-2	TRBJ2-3	CASSLLRRDTQYF
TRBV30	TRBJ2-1	CAWMLRGNEQFF
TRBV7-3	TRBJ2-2	CASSSLVSATGELFF
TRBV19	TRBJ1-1	CASSPGISTEAFF
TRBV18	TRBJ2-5	CASSPLFQGGETQYF
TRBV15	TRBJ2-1	CATSGVDNEQFF
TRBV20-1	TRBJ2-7	CSIKQGPYEQYF
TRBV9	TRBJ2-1	CASSSRSGGSSYNEQFF
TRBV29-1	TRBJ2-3	CSALYGEGSTDTQYF
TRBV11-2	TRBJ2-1	CASSLGQGRVNEQFF
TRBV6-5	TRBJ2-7	CASSYRLYGGAYEQYF
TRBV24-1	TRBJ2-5	CATSAGDRGGETQYF
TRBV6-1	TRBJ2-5	CASRADSETQYF
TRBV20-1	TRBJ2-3	CSAYPFGLAGATDTQYF
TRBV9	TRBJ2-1	CASSVENEQFF
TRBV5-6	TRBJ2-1	CASSQIGGYEQFF
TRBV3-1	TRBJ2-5	CASSTRYLQETQHF
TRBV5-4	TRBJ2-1	CASSRDRRDEQFF
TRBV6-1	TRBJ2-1	CASTSGTSGNNEQFF
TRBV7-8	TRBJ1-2	CASSPGDRGRYGYTF
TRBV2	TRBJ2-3	CASSVGQGRDTQYF
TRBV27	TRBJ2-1	CASSSIIGSYNEPFF
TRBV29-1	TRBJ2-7	CSVNPSGRAGYEQYF
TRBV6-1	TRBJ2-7	CATKLTSGRSSYEQYF
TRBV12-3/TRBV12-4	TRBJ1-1	CATKNVNTEAFF
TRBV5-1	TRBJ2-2	CASSQTESNTGELFF
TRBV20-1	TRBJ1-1	CSARGGRWTEAFF
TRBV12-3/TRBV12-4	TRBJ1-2	CASSLRPGYGYTF
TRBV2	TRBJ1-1	CASRYRDKNTEAFF
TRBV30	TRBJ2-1	CAWRTSGTKQFF
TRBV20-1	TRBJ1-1	CSAKGHLNTEAFF
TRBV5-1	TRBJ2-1	CASRKGLAGDEQFF
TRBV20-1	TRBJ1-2	CSAQGQGAGGYTF
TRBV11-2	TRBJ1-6	CASSFWTGNNSPLHF
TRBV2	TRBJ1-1	CASSGYDGTEAFF
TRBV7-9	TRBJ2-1	CASSLIAGYNEQFF
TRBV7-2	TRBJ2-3	CASSFRVTYTDTQYF
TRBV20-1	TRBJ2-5	CSALGQGATRETQYF
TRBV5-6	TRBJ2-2	CASSSPSTVSNTGELFF